This TCR beta chain appears in the sequencing data of a study of CD8 T cells in ankylosing spondylitis. Study-wide findings and caveats: A motif of fewer than ten highly homologous TCR beta variants was seen as apparently characteristic of ankylosing spondylitis blood.

The authors made TCR beta libraries by quantitative 5'-RACE with molecular barcodes. TCRdb re-called the 5' RACE reads through MiXCR, storing one row per CDR3 protein. The sample includes more than 100,000 distinct CDR3 sequences, about 15% of them seen just once. The CDR3 totals 16 residues. The ends lost 4 bases at V and 0 bases at J; junction bases unmatched: 4. Germline CDR1 and CDR2: SGDLS and YYNGEE. This clonotype came up a few times. Its specificity is not known. This TCR was sampled from a male donor with ankylosing spondylitis. The chain recombines TRBV9 with TRBJ2-1, with TRBD2 matching 10 bases. Specimen: blood, either unsorted or a sorted T cell fraction (not recorded which). The CDR3 spells CASSMGLAYSYNEQFF. The CDR3 DNA is TGTGCCAGCAGCATGGGACTAGCGTACTCCTACAATGAGCAGTTCTTC.